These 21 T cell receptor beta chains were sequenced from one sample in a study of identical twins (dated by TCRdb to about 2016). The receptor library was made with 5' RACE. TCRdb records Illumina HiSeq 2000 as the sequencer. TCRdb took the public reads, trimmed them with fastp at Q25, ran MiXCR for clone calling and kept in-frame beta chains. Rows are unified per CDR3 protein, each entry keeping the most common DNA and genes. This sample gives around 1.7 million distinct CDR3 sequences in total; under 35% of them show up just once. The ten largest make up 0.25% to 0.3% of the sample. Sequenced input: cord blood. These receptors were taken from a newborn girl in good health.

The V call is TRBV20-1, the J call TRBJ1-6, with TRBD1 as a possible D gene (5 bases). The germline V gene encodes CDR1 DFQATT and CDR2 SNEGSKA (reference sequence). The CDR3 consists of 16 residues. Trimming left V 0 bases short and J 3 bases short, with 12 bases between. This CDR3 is CSAREAQGNYNSPLHF. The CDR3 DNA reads TGCAGTGCTAGAGAGGCCCAGGGAAACTATAATTCACCCCTCCACTTT.

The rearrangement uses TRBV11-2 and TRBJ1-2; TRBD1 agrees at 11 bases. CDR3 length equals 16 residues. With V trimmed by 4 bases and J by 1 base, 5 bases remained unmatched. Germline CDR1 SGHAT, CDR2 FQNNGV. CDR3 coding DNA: TGTGCCAGCAGCTCCCCGGGACAGGGGGATAACTATGGCTACACCTTC. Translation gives CASSSPGQGDNYGYTF.

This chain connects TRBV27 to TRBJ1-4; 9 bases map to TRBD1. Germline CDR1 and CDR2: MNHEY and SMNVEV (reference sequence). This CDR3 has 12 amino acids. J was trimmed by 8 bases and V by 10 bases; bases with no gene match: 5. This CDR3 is CATSTGGEKLFF. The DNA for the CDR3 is TGTGCCACCTCGACAGGGGGGGAAAAACTGTTTTTT.

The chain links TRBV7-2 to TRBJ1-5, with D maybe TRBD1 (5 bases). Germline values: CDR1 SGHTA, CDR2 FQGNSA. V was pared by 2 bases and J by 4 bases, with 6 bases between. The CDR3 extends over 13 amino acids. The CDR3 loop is CTSSLWGNQPQHF. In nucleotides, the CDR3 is TGTACCAGCAGCTTATGGGGGAATCAGCCCCAGCATTTT.

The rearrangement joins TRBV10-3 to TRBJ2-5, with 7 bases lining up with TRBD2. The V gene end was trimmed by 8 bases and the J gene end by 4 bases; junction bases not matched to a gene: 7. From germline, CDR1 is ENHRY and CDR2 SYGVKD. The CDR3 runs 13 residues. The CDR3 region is CAISREALETQYF. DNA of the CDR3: TGTGCCATCTCTCGGGAGGCCCTAGAGACCCAGTACTTC.

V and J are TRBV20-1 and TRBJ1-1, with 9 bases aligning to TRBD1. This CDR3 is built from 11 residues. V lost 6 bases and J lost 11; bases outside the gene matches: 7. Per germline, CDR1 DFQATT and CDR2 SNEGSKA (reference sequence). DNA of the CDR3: TGCAGTGCCAGGTTTGGACAGGGGGCTTTCTTT. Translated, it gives CSARFGQGAFF.

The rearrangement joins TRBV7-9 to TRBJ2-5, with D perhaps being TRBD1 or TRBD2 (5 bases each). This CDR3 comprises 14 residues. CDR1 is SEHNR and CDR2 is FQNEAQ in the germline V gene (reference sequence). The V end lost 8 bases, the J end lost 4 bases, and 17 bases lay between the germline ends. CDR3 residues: CASSSGRGIETQYF. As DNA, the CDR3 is TGTGCCAGCTCCTCGGGGCGCGGTATAGAGACCCAGTACTTC.

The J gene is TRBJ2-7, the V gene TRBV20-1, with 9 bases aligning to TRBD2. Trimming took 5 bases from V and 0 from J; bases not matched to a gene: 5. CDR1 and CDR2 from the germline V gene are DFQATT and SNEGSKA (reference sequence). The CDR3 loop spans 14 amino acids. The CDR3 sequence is CSAFSGRTSYEQYF. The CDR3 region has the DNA TGCAGTGCTTTTAGCGGGAGAACCTCCTACGAGCAGTACTTC.

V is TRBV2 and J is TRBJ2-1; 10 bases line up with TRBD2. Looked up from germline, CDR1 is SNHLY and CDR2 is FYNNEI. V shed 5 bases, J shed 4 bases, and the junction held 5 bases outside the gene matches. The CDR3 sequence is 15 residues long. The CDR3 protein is CASSTDSGRYNEQFF. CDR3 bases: TGTGCCAGCAGTACTGATAGCGGGAGGTACAATGAGCAGTTCTTC.

CDR3 region: CASSESGTFNQPQHF. CDR3 nucleotides: TGTGCCAGCAGTGAATCTGGGACATTCAATCAGCCCCAGCATTTT. The chain carries TRBV25-1 and TRBJ1-5; D is perhaps TRBD1 (6 bases). Per germline, CDR1 MGHDK and CDR2 SYGVNS. This CDR3 region has 15 residues. The germline V and J ends were trimmed by 1 base and 3 bases, with 10 bases remaining between them.

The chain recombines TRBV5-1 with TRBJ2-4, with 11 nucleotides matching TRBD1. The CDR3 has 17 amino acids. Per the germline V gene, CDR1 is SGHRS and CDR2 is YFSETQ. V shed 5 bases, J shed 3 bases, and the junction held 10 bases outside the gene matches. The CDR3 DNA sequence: TGCGCCAGCAGTTCCGGACAGGGGGCGCAGGGCAAAAACATTCAGTACTTC. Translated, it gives CASSSGQGAQGKNIQYF.

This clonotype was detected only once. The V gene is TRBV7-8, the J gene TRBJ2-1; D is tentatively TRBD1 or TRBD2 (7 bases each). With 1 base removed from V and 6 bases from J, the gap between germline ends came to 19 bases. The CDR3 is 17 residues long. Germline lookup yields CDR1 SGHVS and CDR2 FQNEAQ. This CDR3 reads CASSLGPTGTTFNEQFF. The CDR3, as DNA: TGTGCCAGCAGCTTAGGCCCGACAGGGACTACCTTCAATGAGCAGTTCTTC.

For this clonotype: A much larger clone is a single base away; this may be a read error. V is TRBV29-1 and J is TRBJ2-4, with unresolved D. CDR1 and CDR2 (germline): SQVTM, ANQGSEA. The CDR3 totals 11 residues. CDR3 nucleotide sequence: TGCGGCGTGAAGTCCAAAAACATTCAGTACTTC. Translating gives CGVKSKNIQYF.

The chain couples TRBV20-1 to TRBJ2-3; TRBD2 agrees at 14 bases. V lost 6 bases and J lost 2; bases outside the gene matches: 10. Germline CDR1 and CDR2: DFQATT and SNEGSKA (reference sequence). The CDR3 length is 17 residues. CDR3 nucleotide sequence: TGCAGTGCCCCCCGACTAGCGGGGGGGCTCTTCACAGATACGCAGTATTTT. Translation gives CSAPRLAGGLFTDTQYF.

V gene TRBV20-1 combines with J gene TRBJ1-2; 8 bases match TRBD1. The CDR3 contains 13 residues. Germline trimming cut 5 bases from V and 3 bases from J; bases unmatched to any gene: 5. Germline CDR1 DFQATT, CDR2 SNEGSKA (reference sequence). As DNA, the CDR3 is TGCAGTGCTTCTCAGGACAGGGACTATGGCTACACCTTC. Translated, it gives CSASQDRDYGYTF.

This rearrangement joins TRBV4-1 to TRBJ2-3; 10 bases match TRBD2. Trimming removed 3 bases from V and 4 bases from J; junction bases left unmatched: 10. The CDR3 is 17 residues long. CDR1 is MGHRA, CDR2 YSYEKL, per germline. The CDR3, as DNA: TGCGCCAGCAGCCACACCAAGCGGGGGGGCATTTCAGATACGCAGTATTTT. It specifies CASSHTKRGGISDTQYF.

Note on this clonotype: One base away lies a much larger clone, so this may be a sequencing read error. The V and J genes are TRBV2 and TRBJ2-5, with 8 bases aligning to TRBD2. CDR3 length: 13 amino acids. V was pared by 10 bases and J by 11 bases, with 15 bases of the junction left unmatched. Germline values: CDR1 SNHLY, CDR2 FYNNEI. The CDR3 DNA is TGTGCCACCAACCCTAGCGGGTACAATGAGCAGTACTTC. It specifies CATNPSGYNEQYF. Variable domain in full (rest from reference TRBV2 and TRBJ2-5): EPEVTQTPSHQVTQMGQEVILRCVPISNHLYFYWYRQILGQKVEFLVSFYNNEISEKSEIFDDQFSVERPDGSNFTLKIRSTKLEDSAMYFCATNPSGYNEQYFGPGTRLLVL.

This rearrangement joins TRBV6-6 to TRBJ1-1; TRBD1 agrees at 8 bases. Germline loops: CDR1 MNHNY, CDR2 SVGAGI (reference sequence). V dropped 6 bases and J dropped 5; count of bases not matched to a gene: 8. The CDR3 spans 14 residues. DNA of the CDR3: TGTGCCAGCAGCCAGGGACAGGTGGGGACTGAAGCTTTCTTT. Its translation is CASSQGQVGTEAFF.

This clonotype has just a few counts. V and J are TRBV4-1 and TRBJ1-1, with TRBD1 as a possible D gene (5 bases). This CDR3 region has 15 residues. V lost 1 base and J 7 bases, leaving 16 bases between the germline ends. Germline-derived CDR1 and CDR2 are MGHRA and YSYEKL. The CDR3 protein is CASSQGAGRVSEAFF. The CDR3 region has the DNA TGCGCCAGCAGCCAAGGGGCAGGGCGGGTGAGTGAAGCTTTCTTT.

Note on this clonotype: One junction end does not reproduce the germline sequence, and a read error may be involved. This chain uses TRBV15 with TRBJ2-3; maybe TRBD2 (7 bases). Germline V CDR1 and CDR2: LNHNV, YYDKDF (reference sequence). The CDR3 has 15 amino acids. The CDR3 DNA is TGTGCCACCAGCAGAGAGGGGGGGGCGGCAGATACGCGGTATTTT. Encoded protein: CATSREGGAADTRYF. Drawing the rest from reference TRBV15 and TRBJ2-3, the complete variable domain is DAMVIQNPRYQVTQFGKPVTLSCSQTLNHNVMYWYQQKSSQAPKLLFHYYDKDFNNEADTPDNFQSRRPNTSFCFLDIRSPGLGDTAMYLCATSREGGAADTRYFGPGTRLTVL.

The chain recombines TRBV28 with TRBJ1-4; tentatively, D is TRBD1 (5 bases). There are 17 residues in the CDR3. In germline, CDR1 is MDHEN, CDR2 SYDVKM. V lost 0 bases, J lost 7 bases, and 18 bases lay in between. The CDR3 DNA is TGTGCCAGCAGTTTATGGGGGCGATGGGGCAGCCTTGAAAAACTGTTTTTT. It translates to CASSLWGRWGSLEKLFF.